A single sample is the source of the 26 T cell receptor beta chains below, sequenced in a study of Ad26.COV2.S vaccination and SARS-CoV-2 variants. Treatment meaning: 19 received Ad26.COV2.S at low or high dose, single or two shots; 5 received placebo; per-sample allocation not given. The samples were gathered on day 63 after the first injection of vaccine or placebo. The repertoire was sequenced with immunoSEQ multiplex PCR; TCRdb's copy has only in-frame clones and lacks some. The sample has about 400,000 clones, 75% to 90% seen once. Sample: peripheral blood, taken in a trial of Ad26.COV2.S vaccine versus placebo. Source of these receptors: a person aged 18-65 years who received the Ad26.COV2.S COVID-19 vaccine or a placebo.

The chain joins TRBV30 to TRBJ1-4; D is perhaps TRBD1 (6 bases). Looked up from germline, CDR1 is GTSNPN and CDR2 is SVGIG (reference sequence). The length of the CDR3 is 13 residues. V lost 2 bases and J lost 8, with 12 bases in between. In DNA, the CDR3 is TGTGCCTGGAGTAAGGGGGTGAGCGAAAAACTGTTTTTT. The encoded protein is CAWSKGVSEKLFF.

The V gene is TRBV5-4, the J gene TRBJ2-7; perhaps TRBD2 as D (6 bases). The CDR3 is 15 residues long. V was shortened by 4 bases and J by 0 bases, with 14 bases between the two germline ends. Looked up from germline, CDR1 is SGHNT and CDR2 is YYREEE (reference sequence). The CDR3 spells CASSRGTGSSYEQYF. The CDR3 DNA reads TGTGCCAGCAGCCGGGGGACGGGGAGCTCCTACGAGCAGTACTTC.

The V gene is TRBV28, the J gene TRBJ2-7; 8 nucleotides align to TRBD2. Trimming at V came to 6 bases and at J to 3 bases, leaving 4 bases not matched to a gene. Germline V gene lookup returns CDR1 MDHEN and CDR2 SYDVKM. This CDR3 is built from 13 residues. This chain's CDR3 is CASRAGGYYEQYF. Here the CDR3 DNA reads TGTGCCAGCAGGGCGGGAGGCTACTACGAGCAGTACTTC.

Here the CDR3 reads CASSLGQGARNEQFF. In nucleotides, the CDR3 is TGTGCCAGCAGCTTAGGACAGGGGGCGCGCAATGAGCAGTTCTTC. The rearrangement uses TRBV7-6 and TRBJ2-1; 10 bases are a match to TRBD1. CDR1 is SGHVS and CDR2 is FNYEAQ in the germline V gene. The trim removed 1 base at V and 6 bases at J, leaving 3 bases unmatched. The CDR3 consists of 15 residues.

The chain carries TRBV5-1 and TRBJ2-1; 7 bases fit TRBD2. This CDR3 region has 16 residues. Germline V gives CDR1 SGHRS, CDR2 YFSETQ. V was pared by 0 bases and J by 8 bases, with 11 bases of the junction left unmatched. Here the CDR3 reads CASSLGGGRVKDEQFF. The CDR3 bases are TGCGCCAGCAGCTTGGGGGGCGGGAGAGTTAAGGATGAGCAGTTCTTC.

The chain uses TRBV28 and TRBJ2-3; TRBD2 aligns across 15 bases. V gave up 5 bases and J gave up 8 bases; unmatched junction bases: 5. The CDR3 is 15 amino acids. Per germline, CDR1 MDHEN and CDR2 SYDVKM. CDR3 DNA: TGTGCCAGCAGTGGCGGGGGACTAGCGGGAGGTACGCAGTATTTT. As protein: CASSGGGLAGGTQYF.

This chain uses TRBV5-1 with TRBJ2-1, with TRBD2 matching over 10 bases. The CDR3 contains 16 residues. The J segment lost 9 bases and the V segment lost 0 bases, leaving 9 bases of the junction unmatched. CDR1 and CDR2 from the germline V gene are SGHRS and YFSETQ. The CDR3 reads CASSLGASGSPGEQFF. The DNA of the CDR3 is TGCGCCAGCAGCTTGGGGGCTAGCGGGAGCCCCGGTGAGCAGTTCTTC.

This clone was found a few times. This chain uses TRBV6-2 or TRBV6-3 with TRBJ2-2; 12 bases line up with TRBD2. The CDR3 covers 18 residues. In germline, CDR1 is MNHEY, CDR2 SVGEGT. Trimming removed 2 bases from V and 4 bases from J; junction bases left unmatched: 8. CDR3: CASSYPGLAGLSTGELFF. CDR3 DNA: TGTGCCAGCAGTTACCCCGGACTAGCGGGACTATCCACCGGGGAGCTGTTTTTT.

The rearrangement uses TRBV2 and TRBJ1-4; 7 bases align to TRBD1. Losses at the gene ends were 6 bases for V and 8 bases for J; bases not matched to a gene: 9. The CDR3 sequence is 14 residues long. In germline, CDR1 is SNHLY, CDR2 FYNNEI. In DNA form, the CDR3 reads TGTGCCAGCAGCCAAGGAGGGGGCGTAGAAAAACTGTTTTTT. The encoded protein is CASSQGGGVEKLFF.

The DNA of the CDR3 is TGTGCCAGCAGCTCTCGACAGGGGGCTAACTATGGCTACACCTTC. Translated, it gives CASSSRQGANYGYTF. The rearrangement uses TRBV7-2 and TRBJ1-2; 9 bases line up with TRBD1. Germline lookup yields CDR1 SGHTA and CDR2 FQGNSA. The length of the CDR3 is 15 residues. The junction had 3 bases not matched to a gene; V was cut back by 4 bases and J by 0 bases.

The chain couples TRBV5-6 to TRBJ2-3; the match to TRBD2 covers 11 bases. This CDR3 is 16 amino acids long. V lost 0 bases and J lost 3; bases outside the gene matches: 3. Per germline, CDR1 SGHDT and CDR2 YYEEEE. The CDR3 DNA sequence: TGTGCCAGCAGCTTGGTACTAGCGGGGGTTACAGATACGCAGTATTTT. It yields the protein CASSLVLAGVTDTQYF.

This clone was observed a handful of times. The chain joins TRBV6-4 to TRBJ1-1; possibly TRBD1 for D (6 bases). Trimming stripped 5 bases from V and 3 bases from J, with 13 bases between. From germline, CDR1 is MRHNA and CDR2 SNTAGT. The CDR3 extends over 14 amino acids. CDR3 bases: TGTGCCAGCAGTATTGGGGGACACGACACTGAAGCTTTCTTT. Its translation: CASSIGGHDTEAFF.

The CDR3 DNA follows: TGTGCCAGCAGCATTCTCCGGACAGGGCCCACCGAGCAGTACTTC. Its protein is CASSILRTGPTEQYF. The V and J genes are TRBV5-4 and TRBJ2-7, with 8 positions matching TRBD1. This CDR3 contains 15 residues. With V trimmed by 4 bases and J by 6 bases, 12 bases remained unmatched. Looked up from germline, CDR1 is SGHNT and CDR2 is YYREEE (reference sequence).

The chain joins TRBV7-8 to TRBJ1-6; no firm D call. The CDR3 loop spans 16 amino acids. Deletions cut 0 bases from V and 6 bases from J, with 12 bases between. Germline-derived CDR1 and CDR2 are SGHVS and FQNEAQ. The CDR3, as DNA: TGTGCCAGCAGCTTAGCGCGGTCAGCCCTTAATTCACCCCTCCACTTT. Translated: CASSLARSALNSPLHF.

This clone was counted only a few times. This chain links TRBV19 with TRBJ2-7; D might be TRBD1 (5 bases). V lost 4 bases and J 6 bases, leaving 13 bases between the germline ends. The V gene's germline CDR1 is LNHDA and CDR2 SQIVND (reference sequence). The CDR3 is made up of 13 amino acids. CDR3: CASSSWQGSEQYF. The CDR3 coding sequence is TGTGCCAGTAGTAGTTGGCAGGGAAGCGAGCAGTACTTC.

V usage is TRBV5-5 and J usage is TRBJ1-4, with a possible D match to TRBD1 (6 bases). Germline-derived CDR1 and CDR2 are SGHKS and YYEKEE (reference sequence). The V and J ends lost 1 base and 6 bases respectively, with 13 bases between them. The CDR3 length is 15 residues. The CDR3 sequence: CASSLTGGWDEKLFF. The CDR3 coding sequence is TGTGCCAGCAGCTTGACGGGGGGCTGGGATGAAAAACTGTTTTTT.

The chain joins TRBV25-1 to TRBJ2-2, with D possibly matching TRBD2 (6 bases). The germline V and J ends were trimmed by 4 bases and 6 bases, with 12 bases remaining between them. This CDR3 contains 14 residues. The V gene's germline CDR1 is MGHDK and CDR2 SYGVNS. The CDR3 is CASSGDSGAGELFF. In DNA, the CDR3 is TGTGCCAGCAGTGGGGATAGCGGAGCCGGGGAGCTGTTTTTT.

The chain employs TRBV6-5 and TRBJ2-7; perhaps TRBD1 as D (6 bases). Trimming took 7 bases from V and 7 from J, leaving 20 bases between them. CDR1 is MNHEY, CDR2 SVGAGI, per germline. This CDR3 has 14 residues. For the CDR3, the DNA is TGTGCCAGCACCACCCAGACAGGCCGGGGAGAGCAGTACTTC. This translates into CASTTQTGRGEQYF.

The V and J genes are TRBV5-1 and TRBJ2-2, with a tentative D call TRBD2 (6 bases). The ends were cut back, 2 bases at V and 1 base at J, with 12 bases in the middle. Germline V gene data show CDR1 as SGHRS and CDR2 as YFSETQ. The CDR3 sequence is 16 residues long. The CDR3: CASSFGGRRNTGELFF. The CDR3 DNA is TGCGCCAGCAGCTTCGGAGGGAGAAGGAACACCGGGGAGCTGTTTTTT. The full variable domain, rest sourced from reference TRBV5-1 and TRBJ2-2, is KAGVTQTPRYLIKTRGQQVTLSCSPISGHRSVSWYQQTPGQGLQFLFEYFSETQRNKGNFPGRFSGRQFSNSRSEMNVSTLELGDSALYLCASSFGGRRNTGELFFGEGSRLTVL.

The rearrangement links TRBV18 to TRBJ2-2, with 7 bases that match TRBD1. CDR3 length equals 15 residues. The germline V gene has CDR1 KGHSH and CDR2 LQKENI. The J segment lost 3 bases and the V segment lost 4 bases, leaving 5 bases of the junction unmatched. The CDR3 nucleotides read TGTGCCAGCTCACTGACAGGGCCCGACACCGGGGAGCTGTTTTTT. Protein product: CASSLTGPDTGELFF. The entire variable domain, with the rest obtained from reference TRBV18 and TRBJ2-2, is as follows: NAGVMQNPRHLVRRRGQEARLRCSPMKGHSHVYWYRQLPEEGLKFMVYLQKENIIDESGMPKERFSAEFPKEGPSILRIQQVVRGDSAAYFCASSLTGPDTGELFFGEGSRLTVL.

This clone appeared once. V is TRBV19 and J is TRBJ1-5; D unclear. Per germline, CDR1 LNHDA and CDR2 SQIVND (reference sequence). The V end lost 3 bases, the J end lost 3 bases, and 15 bases lay between the germline ends. This CDR3 has 16 residues. DNA for the CDR3: TGTGCCAGTAGTATGGGCAGACGGATTATCAATCAGCCCCAGCATTTT. This translates into CASSMGRRIINQPQHF. Full variable domain (remainder filled in from reference TRBV19 and TRBJ1-5): DGGITQSPKYLFRKEGQNVTLSCEQNLNHDAMYWYRQDPGQGLRLIYYSQIVNDFQKGDIAEGYSVSREKKESFPLTVTSAQKNPTAFYLCASSMGRRIINQPQHFGDGTRLSIL.

This CDR3 is CAITRGGVDGEQYF. The CDR3 coding sequence is TGTGCCATCACCCGGGGAGGGGTGGATGGGGAGCAGTACTTC. The chain has TRBV10-3 and TRBJ2-7; 7 bases are shared with TRBD2. The trim removed 7 bases at V and 7 bases at J, leaving 13 bases unmatched. CDR1 and CDR2 (germline): ENHRY, SYGVKD. The CDR3 length is 14 residues.

The V call is TRBV5-1, the J call TRBJ1-2, with D perhaps TRBD1 (5 bases). This CDR3 has 14 residues. Per the germline V gene, CDR1 is SGHRS and CDR2 is YFSETQ. Between the trimmed V and J ends, which lost 4 bases and 4 bases, there was a span of 14 bases. This CDR3 is CASSQSTGTYGYTF. The CDR3 nucleotides read TGCGCCAGCAGCCAGAGTACAGGAACCTATGGCTACACCTTC.

The rearrangement uses TRBV29-1 and TRBJ2-7; D might be TRBD2 (6 bases). The germline gives CDR1 SQVTM, CDR2 ANQGSEA. Trimming removed 3 bases at V and 2 bases at J, with 14 bases between. This CDR3 spans 14 amino acids. CDR3: CSVEFGSRPYEQYF. CDR3 nucleotide sequence: TGCAGCGTTGAGTTCGGGAGTCGGCCCTACGAGCAGTACTTC.

This clone has a single count. This chain joins TRBV7-2 and TRBJ2-5; 8 bases line up with TRBD2. Germline-derived CDR1 and CDR2 are SGHTA and FQGNSA. Losses at the gene ends were 5 bases for V and 5 bases for J; bases not matched to a gene: 13. CDR3 length equals 16 residues. CDR3 residues: CASSPVASGSRETQYF. The CDR3 region has the DNA TGTGCCAGCAGCCCCGTCGCCAGCGGGAGCAGGGAGACCCAGTACTTC.

A note on this clone: This specimen includes other DNA sequences encoding the same CDR3. This chain uses TRBV24-1 with TRBJ2-7; the D is unclear. Germline loops: CDR1 KGHDR, CDR2 SFDVKD. The CDR3 is 12 residues long. The germline V and J ends were trimmed by 1 base and 3 bases, with 3 bases remaining between them. CDR3 in DNA: TGTGCCACCAGTGATTTTGGCTACGAGCAGTACTTC. This translates into CATSDFGYEQYF.